These T cell receptor beta chains were read from a single sample in a study of T cell responses to AZD1222 COVID-19 vaccine. Assay used: immunoSEQ multiplex PCR; TCRdb lists only in-frame clones, some missing. Of approximately 140,000 clones listed, just over 90% are singletons. Sequenced here: peripheral blood, sampled on day 0 of MenACWY control vaccination. The receptors originated from an adult in good health. Both conserved end residues are part of each CDR3. A D gene is named only where the DNA matches it firmly. Rows may omit the clone size; those that give it use once, few, many or a size class.

V gene: TRBV14
CDR3 length: 14
clone size: -
D gene: -
J gene: TRBJ1-1
CDR3 protein: CASTRSISNTEAFF
CDR3 DNA: TGTGCCAGCACCCGATCCATCTCGAACACTGAAGCTTTCTTT

V gene: TRBV10-2
CDR3 length: 17
clone size: -
D gene: TRBD2
J gene: TRBJ2-1
CDR3 protein: CASSDPVYSGRANEQFF
CDR3 DNA: TGCGCCAGCAGTGATCCAGTATACAGCGGGAGGGCCAATGAGCAGTTCTTC

V gene: TRBV6-2/TRBV6-3
CDR3 length: 15
clone size: -
D gene: TRBD1
J gene: TRBJ1-5
CDR3 protein: CASSYSSGGGQPQHF
CDR3 DNA: TGTGCCAGCAGTTACAGTTCAGGGGGCGGTCAGCCCCAGCATTTT

V gene: TRBV5-1
CDR3 length: 14
clone size: -
D gene: TRBD1
J gene: TRBJ2-2
CDR3 protein: CASQTGGDTGELFF
CDR3 DNA: TGCGCCAGCCAGACAGGGGGCGACACCGGGGAGCTGTTTTTT

V gene: TRBV7-3
CDR3 length: 14
clone size: -
D gene: -
J gene: TRBJ1-1
CDR3 protein: CASSLSGANTEAFF
CDR3 DNA: TGTGCCAGCAGCTTATCAGGAGCGAACACTGAAGCTTTCTTT

V gene: TRBV5-6
CDR3 length: 15
clone size: -
D gene: TRBD1
J gene: TRBJ1-6
CDR3 protein: CASSSPAGGRSPLHF
CDR3 DNA: TGTGCCAGCAGCTCCCCGGCAGGGGGCAGATCACCCCTCCACTTT

V gene: TRBV14
CDR3 length: 16
clone size: few
D gene: -
J gene: TRBJ2-2
CDR3 protein: CASSPRALSNTGELFF
CDR3 DNA: TGTGCCAGCAGTCCTAGGGCCCTATCGAACACCGGGGAGCTGTTTTTT

V gene: TRBV28
CDR3 length: 15
clone size: -
D gene: TRBD1
J gene: TRBJ1-5
CDR3 protein: CASSPGQGRNQPQHF
CDR3 DNA: TGTGCCAGCAGTCCCGGACAGGGTCGCAATCAGCCCCAGCATTTT

V gene: TRBV3-1/TRBV3-2
CDR3 length: 14
clone size: -
D gene: -
J gene: TRBJ1-6
CDR3 protein: CASSQDPGLTPLHF
CDR3 DNA: TGTGCCAGCAGCCAAGATCCGGGTTTAACACCCCTCCACTTT

V gene: TRBV5-6
CDR3 length: 14
clone size: -
D gene: -
J gene: TRBJ2-1
CDR3 protein: CASSLQGGINEQFF
CDR3 DNA: TGTGCCAGCAGCTTGCAGGGGGGAATCAATGAGCAGTTCTTC

V gene: TRBV28
CDR3 length: 17
clone size: -
D gene: TRBD2
J gene: TRBJ2-7
CDR3 protein: CASSPRLAGEGEYEQYF
CDR3 DNA: TGTGCCAGCAGTCCCCGGCTAGCGGGAGAGGGGGAGTACGAGCAGTACTTC

V gene: TRBV5-8
CDR3 length: 14
clone size: few
D gene: TRBD1
J gene: TRBJ1-4
CDR3 protein: CASSFGQGREKLFF
CDR3 DNA: TGTGCCAGCAGCTTCGGACAGGGCCGTGAAAAACTGTTTTTT

V gene: TRBV30
CDR3 length: 13
clone size: -
D gene: TRBD1
J gene: TRBJ1-2
CDR3 protein: CAWMRQGAYGYTF
CDR3 DNA: TGTGCCTGGATGAGACAGGGGGCCTATGGCTACACCTTC

V gene: TRBV3-1/TRBV3-2
CDR3 length: 15
clone size: -
D gene: TRBD2
J gene: TRBJ2-7
CDR3 protein: CASSHGLASLYEQYF
CDR3 DNA: TGTGCCAGCAGCCATGGACTAGCCAGCCTCTACGAGCAGTACTTC

V gene: TRBV6-5
CDR3 length: 15
clone size: -
D gene: TRBD1
J gene: TRBJ2-6
CDR3 protein: CASGQGSAGANVLTF
CDR3 DNA: TGTGCCAGCGGACAGGGTTCGGCTGGGGCCAACGTCCTGACTTTC

V gene: TRBV5-8
CDR3 length: 16
clone size: -
D gene: TRBD2
J gene: TRBJ2-7
CDR3 protein: CASSLYGLAGPYEQYF
CDR3 DNA: TGTGCCAGCAGCCTATACGGACTAGCGGGGCCCTACGAGCAGTACTTC

V gene: TRBV6-5
CDR3 length: 12
clone size: -
D gene: -
J gene: TRBJ2-7
CDR3 protein: CASTRGHYEQYF
CDR3 DNA: TGTGCCAGCACCAGGGGCCATTACGAGCAGTACTTC

V gene: TRBV7-2
CDR3 length: 13
clone size: -
D gene: -
J gene: TRBJ2-7
CDR3 protein: CASTAGVAYEQYF
CDR3 DNA: TGTGCCAGCACGGCAGGGGTCGCGTACGAGCAGTACTTC

V gene: TRBV7-8
CDR3 length: 17
clone size: -
D gene: TRBD1
J gene: TRBJ1-3
CDR3 protein: CASSSGTVKSSGNTIYF
CDR3 DNA: TGTGCCAGCAGCTCCGGGACAGTGAAAAGCTCTGGAAACACCATATATTTT

V gene: TRBV7-9
CDR3 length: 13
clone size: -
D gene: -
J gene: TRBJ1-1
CDR3 protein: CASSLVQVGEAFF
CDR3 DNA: TGTGCCAGCAGCTTAGTCCAGGTGGGTGAAGCTTTCTTT

V gene: TRBV7-3
CDR3 length: 13
clone size: -
D gene: -
J gene: TRBJ1-1
CDR3 protein: CASSLTRNTEAFF
CDR3 DNA: TGTGCCAGCAGCTTAACCCGAAACACTGAAGCTTTCTTT

V gene: TRBV19
CDR3 length: 13
clone size: -
D gene: -
J gene: TRBJ2-5
CDR3 protein: CASSMRDPETQYF
CDR3 DNA: TGTGCCAGTAGTATGAGGGACCCAGAGACCCAGTACTTC

V gene: TRBV28
CDR3 length: 16
clone size: -
D gene: -
J gene: TRBJ2-3
CDR3 protein: CASSSLGGGATDTQYF
CDR3 DNA: TGTGCCAGCAGTTCCTTAGGCGGTGGGGCGACAGATACGCAGTATTTT

V gene: TRBV30
CDR3 length: 11
clone size: -
D gene: -
J gene: TRBJ1-1
CDR3 protein: CAWIRVTEAFF
CDR3 DNA: TGTGCCTGGATTCGAGTCACTGAAGCTTTCTTT

V gene: TRBV15
CDR3 length: 14
clone size: -
D gene: TRBD1
J gene: TRBJ2-7
CDR3 protein: CATSRDRGSYEQYF
CDR3 DNA: TGTGCCACCAGCCGAGACAGGGGTTCTTACGAGCAGTACTTC

V gene: TRBV6-4
CDR3 length: 14
clone size: -
D gene: -
J gene: TRBJ2-1
CDR3 protein: CASSNLWGNNEQFF
CDR3 DNA: TGTGCCAGCAGTAATCTTTGGGGGAACAATGAGCAGTTCTTC

V gene: TRBV4-1
CDR3 length: 16
clone size: -
D gene: -
J gene: TRBJ1-2
CDR3 protein: CASSLEAGQLNYGYTF
CDR3 DNA: TGCGCCAGCAGCCTCGAGGCTGGACAGCTTAATTACGGCTACACCTTC

V gene: TRBV7-9
CDR3 length: 16
clone size: -
D gene: TRBD1
J gene: TRBJ1-3
CDR3 protein: CASSDRELSSGNTIYF
CDR3 DNA: TGTGCCAGCAGCGACAGGGAACTTTCCTCTGGAAACACCATATATTTT

V gene: TRBV5-4
CDR3 length: 14
clone size: -
D gene: -
J gene: TRBJ1-1
CDR3 protein: CASSWGNMNTEAFF
CDR3 DNA: TGTGCCAGCAGCTGGGGAAACATGAACACTGAAGCTTTCTTT

V gene: TRBV6-5
CDR3 length: 13
clone size: -
D gene: -
J gene: TRBJ1-5
CDR3 protein: CASSQEGHQPQHF
CDR3 DNA: TGTGCCAGCAGCCAAGAGGGTCATCAGCCCCAGCATTTT

V gene: TRBV7-8
CDR3 length: 15
clone size: -
D gene: -
J gene: TRBJ1-2
CDR3 protein: CASSSHPQGNYGYTF
CDR3 DNA: TGTGCCAGCAGCTCGCACCCCCAGGGGAACTATGGCTACACCTTC